This T cell receptor (beta chain) was found in a study of T cells in Graves' hyperthyroidism and ophthalmopathy. This clonotype was detected many times. TCR beta CDR3 region amplification was performed from RNA transcripts. In the first-round RT-PCR of the TCR CDR3, the HTBI primer set was used. TCRdb redid the calling of the multiplex PCR reads with MiXCR, one entry per CDR3 protein. The sample holds roughly 300,000 distinct CDR3 sequences, over 11% seen once. Germline CDR1 and CDR2: SGHTA and FQGTGA. Trimming cost V 1 base and J 4 bases, with 13 bases left between them. The CDR3 has 15 amino acids. The sequencing sample was made of blood. The TCR sequence derives from a woman in her twenties or thirties with Graves' hyperthyroidism. The chain uses TRBV7-3 and TRBJ2-5, with D perhaps TRBD1 (6 bases). This CDR3 is CASSLSLDRSETQYF. For the CDR3, the DNA is TGTGCCAGCAGCTTAAGTTTGGACAGATCAGAGACCCAGTACTTC.